Listed below are T cell receptor beta chains from one sample, sequenced in a study of blood T cell repertoires in COVID-19. Profiled with immunoSEQ multiplex PCR; TCRdb holds only in-frame clones, not every one. The sample contains about 91,000 clones, roughly 87% of which appear only once. Sequenced input: peripheral blood. The receptor source for this set is a man in his 70s with acute or convalescent COVID-19. Each CDR3 is given with its conserved first and last residue. A D gene is named only where the DNA matches it firmly. The size entry is marked missing in some rows and otherwise reads once, few, many or a size class.

NA TRBJ2-7 TRBD1 TRBV28 CASRPAGQGVNEQYF TGTGCCAGCAGACCTGCGGGACAGGGGGTCAACGAGCAGTACTTC
NA TRBJ1-2 TRBD1 TRBV2 CASSQGALAYGYTF TGTGCCAGCAGCCAGGGGGCGCTTGCGTATGGCTACACCTTC
NA TRBJ2-5 NA TRBV10-3 CASAGQSQETQYF TGTGCCTCGGCTGGACAGAGCCAAGAGACCCAGTACTTC
NA TRBJ2-1 TRBD2 TRBV12-3/TRBV12-4 CASTWGGNEQFF TGTGCCAGCACGTGGGGGGGAAATGAGCAGTTCTTC
NA TRBJ2-3 TRBD2 TRBV4-2 CASSQGTSVDTQYF TGTGCCAGCAGCCAAGGGACTAGCGTAGATACGCAGTATTTT
NA TRBJ1-6 NA TRBV19 CASRGQQNNSPLHF TGTGCCAGTAGAGGACAGCAAAATAATTCACCCCTCCACTTT
NA TRBJ1-1 NA TRBV10-3 CAISEPGRVAFF TGTGCCATCAGTGAGCCAGGGAGGGTCGCTTTCTTT
NA TRBJ1-6 TRBD1 TRBV5-4 CASRGQNNSPLHF TGTGCCAGCAGGGGACAGAATAATTCACCCCTCCACTTT
few TRBJ2-7 NA TRBV6-5 CASSSLPGEPYEQYF TGTGCCAGCAGTTCGCTTCCGGGGGAACCCTACGAGCAGTACTTC
NA TRBJ1-6 NA TRBV4-1 CASSLFPGVYNSPLHF TGCGCCAGCAGCCTCTTTCCCGGGGTCTATAATTCACCCCTCCACTTT
NA TRBJ1-6 TRBD1 TRBV28 CASRLGQGARNSPLHF TGTGCCAGCAGATTGGGACAGGGGGCACGGAATTCACCCCTCCACTTT
few TRBJ1-5 TRBD1 TRBV24-1 CATSDSQGARQPQHF TGTGCCACCAGTGATTCACAGGGGGCACGTCAGCCCCAGCATTTT
NA TRBJ2-7 TRBD2 TRBV15 CATSGWTSGAYEQYF TGTGCCACCAGCGGATGGACTAGCGGGGCCTACGAGCAGTACTTC
NA TRBJ2-4 NA TRBV7-2 CASSLGRGRDRPIIQYF TGTGCCAGCAGCTTAGGAAGGGGTCGTGACAGACCAATAATTCAGTACTTC
NA TRBJ2-7 NA TRBV12-3/TRBV12-4 CASSLTGYEQYF TGTGCCAGCAGTCTTACAGGCTACGAGCAGTACTTC
NA TRBJ1-3 NA TRBV9 CASSARDFPGNTIYF TGTGCCAGCAGCGCGAGGGACTTTCCTGGAAACACCATATATTTT
NA TRBJ1-5 NA TRBV7-2 CASSLEGWDQPQHF TGTGCCAGCAGCTTAGAGGGGTGGGATCAGCCCCAGCATTTT
NA TRBJ2-2 NA TRBV5-1 CASSLAIISTNTGELFF TGCGCCAGCAGCTTGGCCATAATTAGCACGAACACCGGGGAGCTGTTTTTT
NA TRBJ2-7 TRBD1 TRBV5-1 CASSPEIRDRPHEQYF TGCGCCAGCAGCCCCGAAATCCGGGACAGGCCCCACGAGCAGTACTTC
once TRBJ1-5 NA TRBV19 CASSSIGQLRAQHF TGTGCCAGTAGTAGCATCGGACAGCTGCGGGCCCAGCATTTT
NA TRBJ1-3 NA TRBV3-1/TRBV3-2 CASSQGVQGTGNTIYF TGTGCCAGCAGCCAAGGCGTCCAGGGGACAGGAAACACCATATATTTT
NA TRBJ1-2 NA TRBV3-1/TRBV3-2 CASSILGRTNYGYTF TGTGCCAGCAGCATACTAGGGCGGACTAACTATGGCTACACCTTC
NA TRBJ1-5 NA TRBV6-5 CATSQGIGNQPQHF TGTGCCACCAGTCAGGGTATCGGCAATCAGCCCCAGCATTTT
NA TRBJ2-1 TRBD2 TRBV19 CASSMLAGSNEQFF TGTGCCAGTAGTATGCTAGCGGGGAGTAATGAGCAGTTCTTC
NA TRBJ1-5 NA TRBV18 CASSPEVGVGNQPQHF TGTGCCAGCTCACCAGAGGTCGGGGTTGGCAATCAGCCCCAGCATTTT
NA TRBJ2-2 TRBD2 TRBV6-5 CASSLVGGGPGELFF TGTGCCAGCAGTTTAGTTGGCGGGGGGCCCGGGGAGCTGTTTTTT
NA TRBJ1-2 TRBD1 TRBV12-3/TRBV12-4 CASSFTGGGYTF TGTGCCAGCAGTTTTACAGGGGGTGGCTACACCTTC
few TRBJ2-1 NA TRBV6-5 CASRSFSSYNEQFF TGTGCCAGCCGGTCCTTTAGCTCCTACAATGAGCAGTTCTTC
NA TRBJ2-2 NA TRBV2 CASSGQTNTGELFF TGTGCCAGCAGTGGACAGACGAACACCGGGGAGCTGTTTTTT
NA TRBJ2-7 TRBD2 TRBV11-2 CASSPGLAVDEQYF TGTGCCAGCAGCCCAGGACTAGCGGTGGACGAGCAGTACTTC
NA TRBJ1-5 NA TRBV12-5 CASGSRDLGGSYSNQPQHF TGTGCTAGTGGTTCCAGGGACCTAGGAGGGAGCTATAGCAATCAGCCCCAGCATTTT
NA TRBJ1-1 TRBD1 TRBV11-2 CASSLGPGGTEAFF TGTGCCAGCAGCTTAGGGCCAGGGGGCACTGAAGCTTTCTTT
NA TRBJ2-2 TRBD2 TRBV5-5 CASSLAPSGGASGELFF TGTGCCAGCAGCTTGGCCCCTAGCGGGGGGGCTTCCGGGGAGCTGTTTTTT
NA TRBJ2-1 NA TRBV7-2 CASSLSLLAEQFF TGTGCCAGCAGCTTGTCCCTTTTAGCAGAGCAGTTCTTC
NA TRBJ1-6 NA TRBV9 CASSVVGSGDSPLHF TGTGCCAGCAGCGTAGTGGGGAGTGGGGATTCACCCCTCCACTTT
NA TRBJ1-2 NA TRBV5-1 CASSLETNYGYTF TGCGCCAGCAGCTTGGAAACAAACTATGGCTACACCTTC
NA TRBJ2-3 NA TRBV19 CASTWTVSTDTQYF TGTGCCAGTACTTGGACAGTAAGCACAGATACGCAGTATTTT
NA TRBJ2-7 NA TRBV18 CASSRAGSYEQYF TGTGCCAGCTCACGTGCAGGGTCTTACGAGCAGTACTTC